This is a list of T cell receptor beta chains from one sample in a study of neurological immune-mediated disorders. MiXCR was run by TCRdb on the 5' RACE reads, yielding one entry per CDR3 protein. The table records about 38,000 distinct CDR3 sequences, approximately 5.1% of them present only once. Material for sequencing was CD4+ T cells from blood. The receptor set was obtained from a man aged 18 to 29 in good health. Both conserved end residues are part of each CDR3. D genes are given only for firm matches. The size field is filled for only some rows; it gives once, few, many or a size class.

NA	TRBJ2-7	many	TRBV5-1	TGCGCCAGCAGCTTGGACCAGGATTCCTACGAGCAGTACTTC	CASSLDQDSYEQYF
NA	TRBJ2-1	many	TRBV2	TGTGCCAGCGGATGGGCACAGGGAGGAACGGGCAATGAGCAGTTCTTC	CASGWAQGGTGNEQFF
TRBD1	TRBJ1-1	NA	TRBV5-1	TGCGCCAGTGGTACACGGGGGACAGCGGGGACTGAAGCTTTCTTT	CASGTRGTAGTEAFF
TRBD2	TRBJ2-3	many	TRBV5-1	TGCGCCAGCAGCCCGGGAGGTCGCACAGATACGCAGTATTTT	CASSPGGRTDTQYF
TRBD1	TRBJ2-7	many	TRBV20-1	TGCAGTGCTCAAAGCCGGGACAGGGGCTACGAGCAGTACTTC	CSAQSRDRGYEQYF
NA	TRBJ2-5	many	TRBV6-5	TGTGCCAGCAGTTACTCGCGCGGAGTTATCTTCGGGGAGACCCAGTACTTC	CASSYSRGVIFGETQYF
NA	TRBJ2-3	many	TRBV5-1	TGCGCCAGCAGCTCGACATGGTACCCCACAGATACGCAGTATTTT	CASSSTWYPTDTQYF
NA	TRBJ1-2	many	TRBV6-6	TGTGCCAGCAGTTACGGGCAGAGCCAAGCGTTC	CASSYGQSQAF
NA	TRBJ1-2	once	TRBV6-5	TGTGCCAACAGTTACCGTAGTCCCAACTACGGCTACACCTTC	CANSYRSPNYGYTF
NA	TRBJ2-5	many	TRBV15	TGTGCCACCAGCAGAGGTCTCCGGGAGGAGACCCAGTACTTC	CATSRGLREETQYF
NA	TRBJ1-6	many	TRBV2	TGTGCCAGCAGTGAATGGTGGGGGGCAGGTAATTCACCCCTCCACTTT	CASSEWWGAGNSPLHF
TRBD1	TRBJ1-1	many	TRBV7-2	TGTGCCAGCAGCTCCTCTCCAGGGGGCGATGAAGCTTTCTTT	CASSSSPGGDEAFF
NA	TRBJ2-5	NA	TRBV5-4	TGTGCCAGCACCGAAGGGAACAGGGCGTCGAGGATGGGAGAGACCCAGTACTTC	CASTEGNRASRMGETQYF
NA	TRBJ2-5	many	TRBV5-1	TGCGCCAGCAGCCCCGGGACCGTCGTTGGGGAGACCCAGTACTTC	CASSPGTVVGETQYF
NA	TRBJ2-6	many	TRBV7-8	TGTGCCAGCAGCCCGACCCTTATCATGTCTGGGGCCAACGTCCTGACTTTC	CASSPTLIMSGANVLTF
NA	TRBJ2-5	many	TRBV7-2	TGTGCCAGCAGCTTAGGTGCACAGCAAGAGACCCAGTACTTC	CASSLGAQQETQYF
TRBD1	TRBJ2-7	many	TRBV20-1	TGCAGTGCTAGCCTAACCATGGGACAGGGAAGTGACGAGCAGTACTTC	CSASLTMGQGSDEQYF
NA	TRBJ1-3	many	TRBV6-6	TGTGCCAGCAGGAAGGGGGGGCGGCCTTCCTCTGGAAACACCATATATTTT	CASRKGGRPSSGNTIYF
NA	TRBJ2-7	many	TRBV7-2	TGTGCCAGCAGCTTAGGGACTATCTTCTCCGAGCAGTACTTC	CASSLGTIFSEQYF
NA	TRBJ2-1	many	TRBV12-3/TRBV12-4	TGTGCCAGCAGTTTTGGTAACGGGGGAAATGAGCAGTTCTTC	CASSFGNGGNEQFF
TRBD1	TRBJ2-7	many	TRBV29-1	TGCAGCGTTCAAGGAGTACAGGGGGCTCACGAGCAGTACTTC	CSVQGVQGAHEQYF
NA	TRBJ1-1	many	TRBV7-9	TGTGCCAGCAGCTCCGGGACACCGAACACTGAAGCTTTCTTT	CASSSGTPNTEAFF
TRBD2	TRBJ2-4	NA	TRBV9	TGTGCCAGCAGCCTGGGGGGGGTAACCAAAAACATTCAGTACTTC	CASSLGGVTKNIQYF
NA	TRBJ1-2	many	TRBV12-3/TRBV12-4	TGTGCCAGCAGTTTAATAGGGTGCTATGGCTACACCTTC	CASSLIGCYGYTF
NA	TRBJ1-1	many	TRBV5-1	TGCGCCAGCAGCTTGGCCAGCTCTCCGGCTGAAGCTTTCTTT	CASSLASSPAEAFF
NA	TRBJ1-1	many	TRBV20-1	TGCAGTGCCCCCGGGGGAAACACTGAAGCTTTCTTT	CSAPGGNTEAFF
TRBD2	TRBJ2-3	many	TRBV7-8	TGTGCCAGCAGCTGGTGGCGGGGGGGCTCAACAGATACGCAGTATTTT	CASSWWRGGSTDTQYF
NA	TRBJ2-3	many	TRBV5-1	TGCGCCAGCAGCTTGCAGGGGAGCACAGATACGCAGTATTTT	CASSLQGSTDTQYF
NA	TRBJ2-4	many	TRBV7-2	TGTGCCAGCAGTGGGGGATATCGGAACATTCAGTACTTC	CASSGGYRNIQYF
NA	TRBJ1-6	many	TRBV20-1	TGCAGTGCTCCCCCGAGCGGGGTTGGTAATTCACCCCTCCACTTT	CSAPPSGVGNSPLHF
NA	TRBJ2-4	many	TRBV9	TGTGCCAGCAGCGTAGGAAGGGACCTCCAAGCCAAAAACATTCAGTACTTC	CASSVGRDLQAKNIQYF